A single sample gave rise to the 22 T cell receptor beta chains below, sequenced in a study of blood T cell repertoires in COVID-19. The assay was immunoSEQ multiplex PCR, and TCRdb's table has in-frame clones only and misses some. This repertoire shows 250,000 to 300,000 clones, around 90% found once; its top ten account for approximately 1%. The sequenced material came from PBMCs or T cells enriched from blood (not recorded which). The receptors derive from a young woman who had recovered from COVID-19.

The J gene is TRBJ1-2, the V gene TRBV5-1; TRBD1 agrees at 7 bases. Unmatched junction bases numbered 13, after V lost 0 bases and J lost 5 bases. The CDR3 extends over 17 amino acids. Germline V gene sequence: CDR1 SGHRS, CDR2 YFSETQ. The CDR3 is CASSLVSGRGEGYGYTF. CDR3 nucleotides: TGCGCCAGCAGCTTGGTCTCGGGCAGGGGGGAAGGATATGGCTACACCTTC.

This clone was counted a few times. The genes are TRBV28 and TRBJ1-5; D might be TRBD1 (5 bases). CDR1 and CDR2 (germline): MDHEN, SYDVKM. This CDR3 spans 15 amino acids. The V end was cut by 6 bases, the J end by 0 bases, with 12 bases between. The CDR3 region is CASRAQVNSNQPQHF. CDR3 in DNA: TGTGCCAGCAGGGCACAGGTAAATAGCAATCAGCCCCAGCATTTT.

The chain combines TRBV28 with TRBJ1-3, with no clear D. Germline V gene sequence: CDR1 MDHEN, CDR2 SYDVKM. The CDR3 contains 14 residues. Trimming removed 3 bases from V and 3 bases from J, with 9 bases in between. This CDR3 is CASSFSRNGNTIYF. In nucleotides, the CDR3 is TGTGCCAGCAGTTTCTCCAGAAATGGAAACACCATATATTTT. Together with reference TRBV28 and TRBJ1-3, the CDR3 gives the full variable domain: DVKVTQSSRYLVKRTGEKVFLECVQDMDHENMFWYRQDPGLGLRLIYFSYDVKMKEKGDIPEGYSVSREKKERFSLILESASTNQTSMYLCASSFSRNGNTIYFGEGSWLTVV.

The V gene is TRBV27, the J gene TRBJ1-2; 7 nucleotides agree with TRBD1. Germline assignment: CDR1 MNHEY and CDR2 SMNVEV (reference sequence). The V segment lost 5 bases and the J segment 1 base; nucleotides outside the gene matches: 10. The CDR3 is 16 amino acids. The CDR3 DNA sequence: TGTGCCAGCAGTCAGTGGGGACAGCTAATTAACTATGGCTACACCTTC. The encoded protein is CASSQWGQLINYGYTF.

The J gene is TRBJ2-7, the V gene TRBV5-4; 7 bases map to TRBD2. Germline V CDR1 and CDR2: SGHNT, YYREEE (reference sequence). The CDR3 has 16 amino acids. V was pared by 4 bases and J by 2 bases, with 12 bases of the junction left unmatched. CDR3 sequence reads: CASSGGTTTTTYEQYF. The CDR3, as DNA: TGTGCCAGCAGCGGCGGGACTACTACAACTACCTACGAGCAGTACTTC.

The chain employs TRBV6-5 and TRBJ2-7; the D gene is possibly TRBD2 (7 bases). This CDR3 is 16 amino acids long. Trimming took 1 base from V and 2 from J, leaving 15 bases between them. Per germline, CDR1 MNHEY and CDR2 SVGAGI. CDR3 DNA sequence: TGTGCCAGCAGTTACTTCGGTCGCGGGGGCACCTACGAGCAGTACTTC. It translates to CASSYFGRGGTYEQYF.

This chain connects TRBV5-1 to TRBJ2-7; the match to TRBD2 covers 12 bases. The CDR3 sequence is 16 residues long. CDR1 SGHRS and CDR2 YFSETQ come from the germline V gene. Trimming took 3 bases from V and 3 from J; bases not matched to a gene: 7. The CDR3 region has the DNA TGCGCCAGCAGCTCTCTAGCGGGAGGGGCGGTCTACGAGCAGTACTTC. Amino acids: CASSSLAGGAVYEQYF.

The chain is built from TRBV7-2 and TRBJ2-1, with 9 bases lining up with TRBD2. J gave up 4 bases and V 2 bases, and 6 bases lay outside the gene matches. The germline gives CDR1 SGHTA, CDR2 FQGNSA. This CDR3 contains 16 residues. CDR3 protein: CASSLLVSGGYNEQFF. CDR3 coding DNA: TGTGCCAGCAGCTTATTGGTGAGCGGGGGGTACAATGAGCAGTTCTTC.

The V call is TRBV5-6, the J call TRBJ2-5; tentative D call: TRBD2 (6 bases). Germline V gene sequence: CDR1 SGHDT, CDR2 YYEEEE. V was trimmed by 0 bases and J by 4 bases, leaving 13 bases between them. This CDR3 region has 15 residues. For the CDR3, the DNA is TGTGCCAGCAGCTTGGGGTATGGGGGAGGAGAGACCCAGTACTTC. Its translation is CASSLGYGGGETQYF.

V is TRBV3-1 (or the pseudogene TRBV3-2) and J is TRBJ2-1; possible D gene TRBD1, 6 bases. This CDR3 spans 22 amino acids. Looked up from germline, CDR1 is LGHDT and CDR2 is YNNKEL (reference sequence). The ends were cut back, 0 bases at V and 5 bases at J, with 32 bases in the middle. This CDR3 reads CASSQEGQLIEGHDGGHNEQFF. DNA of the CDR3: TGTGCCAGCAGCCAAGAGGGGCAGTTAATTGAGGGCCACGATGGGGGCCACAATGAGCAGTTCTTC.

This clone has just one count. V and J are TRBV7-3 and TRBJ2-7, with D maybe TRBD2 (6 bases). This CDR3 comprises 14 residues. Per germline, CDR1 SGHTA and CDR2 FQGTGA. Deletions cut 2 bases from V and 5 bases from J, with 13 bases between. CDR3 loop: CASSLAGGANEQYF. CDR3 coding DNA: TGTGCCAGCAGCTTAGCTGGAGGGGCTAACGAGCAGTACTTC. The full variable domain, rest sourced from reference TRBV7-3 and TRBJ2-7, is GAGVSQTPSNKVTEKGKYVELRCDPISGHTALYWYRQSLGQGPEFLIYFQGTGAADDSGLPNDRFFAVRPEGSVSTLKIQRTERGDSAVYLCASSLAGGANEQYFGPGTRLTVT.

A single count supports this clone. The chain uses TRBV28 and TRBJ1-4; TRBD1 aligns across 7 bases. The germline V gene has CDR1 MDHEN and CDR2 SYDVKM. The length of the CDR3 is 21 residues. The J segment lost 0 bases and the V segment lost 2 bases, leaving 18 bases of the junction unmatched. CDR3 loop: CASSLTISGGTDLATNEKLFF. The CDR3 DNA reads TGTGCCAGCAGTTTAACCATCTCGGGGGGGACAGACCTTGCAACTAATGAAAAACTGTTTTTT.

This clone was found many times. The chain carries TRBV18 and TRBJ1-4, with D perhaps matching TRBD1 (6 bases). V gave up 3 bases and J gave up 8 bases, with 10 bases separating them. The CDR3 is 13 amino acids. Germline CDR1 and CDR2: KGHSH and LQKENI. The CDR3 DNA follows: TGTGCCAGCTCACCGCAGGGGCACGAAAAACTGTTTTTT. Amino acid sequence: CASSPQGHEKLFF.

The chain uses TRBV4-1 and TRBJ2-7; 11 nucleotides match TRBD2. V dropped 4 bases and J dropped 4; count of bases not matched to a gene: 3. CDR1 and CDR2 (germline): MGHRA, YSYEKL. The CDR3 is made up of 14 amino acids. The CDR3 DNA follows: TGCGCCAGCAGCCCGACTAGCGGGACTTACGAGCAGTACTTC. Protein sequence: CASSPTSGTYEQYF.

This chain links TRBV10-3 with TRBJ1-2; 8 bases agree with TRBD1. This CDR3 has 13 residues. Germline assignment: CDR1 ENHRY and CDR2 SYGVKD. V shed 8 bases, J shed 5 bases, and the junction held 7 bases outside the gene matches. CDR3: CAIGQGAGYGYTF. CDR3 coding DNA: TGTGCCATCGGTCAGGGGGCAGGATATGGCTACACCTTC.

This chain joins TRBV19 and TRBJ1-3, with D uncertain. The CDR3 has 16 amino acids. With 0 bases removed from V and 2 bases from J, the gap between germline ends came to 11 bases. Germline V lookup: CDR1 LNHDA, CDR2 SQIVND (reference sequence). CDR3 in amino acids: CASSIDWAATGNTIYF. The CDR3 DNA follows: TGTGCCAGTAGTATAGATTGGGCAGCCACTGGAAACACCATATATTTT.

Only a few counts were recorded for this clone. J is TRBJ2-1 and V is TRBV2; 8 bases agree with TRBD2. Germline CDR1 and CDR2: SNHLY and FYNNEI. The ends lost 4 bases at V and 0 bases at J; junction bases unmatched: 2. The CDR3 runs 15 residues. In DNA form, the CDR3 reads TGTGCCAGCAGTGCCAGCGGGAGCTCCTACAATGAGCAGTTCTTC. Its translation: CASSASGSSYNEQFF. The full variable domain, completed using reference TRBV2 and TRBJ2-1, is EPEVTQTPSHQVTQMGQEVILRCVPISNHLYFYWYRQILGQKVEFLVSFYNNEISEKSEIFDDQFSVERPDGSNFTLKIRSTKLEDSAMYFCASSASGSSYNEQFFGPGTRLTVL.

This chain joins TRBV5-5 and TRBJ2-3, with D maybe TRBD2 (5 bases). This CDR3 region has 15 residues. Germline CDR1 and CDR2: SGHKS and YYEKEE (reference sequence). V was shortened by 1 base and J by 2 bases, with 11 bases between the two germline ends. Here the CDR3 DNA reads TGTGCCAGCAGCTTGATTGGGGAGCCCACAGATACGCAGTATTTT. It yields the protein CASSLIGEPTDTQYF.

The chain couples TRBV7-2 to TRBJ2-1; D remains ambiguous. The CDR3 length is 12 residues. V lost 4 bases and J lost 4, with 5 bases in between. Germline values: CDR1 SGHTA, CDR2 FQGNSA. The CDR3 reads CASSYSYNEQFF. The CDR3 coding sequence is TGTGCCAGCAGCTACTCATACAATGAGCAGTTCTTC.

The chain recombines TRBV11-2 with TRBJ1-6; perhaps TRBD1 as D (5 bases). CDR1 is SGHAT and CDR2 is FQNNGV in the germline V gene. Trimming took 5 bases from V and 16 from J, leaving 24 bases between them. The CDR3 extends over 15 amino acids. DNA of the CDR3: TGTGCCAGCAGCCTCGCAGGGTTAAGCCCCCAGTCGCTCCACTTT. It codes for CASSLAGLSPQSLHF.

The chain uses TRBV7-2 and TRBJ2-7, with 13 bases lining up with TRBD2. The CDR3 runs 15 residues. In germline, CDR1 is SGHTA, CDR2 FQGNSA. The J segment lost 2 bases and the V segment lost 3 bases, leaving 1 base of the junction unmatched. CDR3 residues: CASSFTSGGAYEQYF. The CDR3 nucleotides are TGTGCCAGCAGCTTTACTAGCGGGGGGGCCTACGAGCAGTACTTC.

The CDR3 DNA sequence: TGCGCCAGCAGCTTTTCGACTCCCCTTTACTTC. It yields the protein CASSFSTPLYF. This chain joins TRBV5-1 and TRBJ2-7, with unresolved D. Germline V CDR1 and CDR2: SGHRS, YFSETQ. Trimming removed 2 bases from V and 13 bases from J, with 13 bases in between. The CDR3 loop spans 11 amino acids. The variable domain in full, completed from reference TRBV5-1 and TRBJ2-7, reads KAGVTQTPRYLIKTRGQQVTLSCSPISGHRSVSWYQQTPGQGLQFLFEYFSETQRNKGNFPGRFSGRQFSNSRSEMNVSTLELGDSALYLCASSFSTPLYFGPGTRLTVT.